Within the sample, the clone carrying this T cell receptor (beta chain) is large (0.1 to 1%). TCRdb re-clonotyped the PCR reads through MiXCR. The sample holds around 10,000 clones, approximately 31% seen once. This sample was included in a study of metastatic and nonmetastatic thyroid tumors. Every patient was untreated before thyroid surgery. The germline V and J ends were trimmed by 2 bases and 4 bases, with 11 bases remaining between them. Per the germline V gene, CDR1 is DFQATT and CDR2 is SNEGSKA (reference sequence). CDR3 length: 13 residues. The V and J genes are TRBV20-1 and TRBJ1-1; D unclear. Sequencing was done on a sample of tumor tissue. The TCR originated in a female donor with papillary thyroid cancer or a benign thyroid nodule (not recorded which). Some clones in this sample may be carry-over from other donors' samples. CDR3 residues: CSARLVAGTEAFF. Written as DNA, the CDR3 is TGCAGTGCTAGATTGGTAGCGGGCACTGAAGCTTTCTTT.